Listed here are 25 T cell receptor beta chains from one sample, sequenced in a study of blood T cell repertoires in COVID-19 (dated by TCRdb to the early 2020s). Library construction relied on the immunoSEQ multiplex PCR assay. Imported from immuneACCESS, the table was reduced by TCRdb to in-frame sequences with V and J called. These copies leave out some clones; in studies compared against another copy, an unresolved V gene accounts for under half, and the cause of the remainder is not known. A total of around 130,000 clones appear in this sample, around 80% of them only once. About 2.2% of the sample belongs to the ten largest clones. Sequenced input: PBMCs or T cells enriched from blood (not recorded which). The origin of the receptors is a middle-aged man with acute COVID-19.

The chain uses TRBV2 and TRBJ2-3, with TRBD2 matching over 9 bases. This CDR3 region has 17 residues. V gave up 10 bases and J gave up 11 bases; unmatched junction bases: 25. Germline V gives CDR1 SNHLY, CDR2 FYNNEI. The chain's CDR3 is CATALRESAGGPFGQYF. Written as DNA, the CDR3 is TGTGCCACCGCGCTCCGCGAATCGGCGGGGGGGCCGTTCGGGCAGTATTTT.

The chain couples TRBV11-2 to TRBJ1-6, with D unresolved. V gave up 2 bases and J gave up 9 bases, with 5 bases separating them. Germline CDR1 is SGHAT and CDR2 is FQNNGV. The CDR3 consists of 12 residues. This CDR3 is CASSLPVSPLHF. The DNA of the CDR3 is TGTGCCAGCAGCTTACCGGTTTCACCCCTCCACTTT.

The CDR3 loop is CASSYSGGAVNEQFF. CDR3 DNA: TGTGCCAGCAGCTATAGCGGGGGGGCCGTAAATGAGCAGTTCTTC. The V call is TRBV11-3, the J call TRBJ2-1; 11 bases are a match to TRBD2. This CDR3 has 15 amino acids. The V gene end was trimmed by 4 bases and the J gene end by 7 bases; junction bases not matched to a gene: 6. Germline V gene data show CDR1 as SGHNT and CDR2 as YENEEA.

V usage is TRBV28 and J usage is TRBJ1-2; D is unclear. Deletions cut 6 bases from V and 0 bases from J, with 8 bases between. The V gene's germline CDR1 is MDHEN and CDR2 SYDVKM. CDR3 length equals 13 residues. CDR3 bases: TGTGCCAGCAGGCCGGGTCCTAACTATGGCTACACCTTC. The encoded protein is CASRPGPNYGYTF.

This chain uses TRBV6-5 with TRBJ1-2, with a possible D match to TRBD1 (6 bases). The CDR3 has 14 amino acids. Germline CDR1 reads MNHEY; CDR2 reads SVGAGI. V was pared by 6 bases and J by 9 bases, with 20 bases between. CDR3 residues: CASSGGQSGRSYTF. The CDR3 coding sequence is TGTGCCAGCAGCGGTGGACAGTCGGGTCGAAGCTACACCTTC.

This clone appeared once. This sequence joins TRBV10-3 and TRBJ2-1; D is unclear. V was pared by 4 bases and J by 8 bases, with 9 bases between. The CDR3 length is 12 residues. Germline V gives CDR1 ENHRY, CDR2 SYGVKD. This CDR3 is CAISANGDEQFF. CDR3 bases: TGTGCCATCAGTGCGAACGGTGATGAGCAGTTCTTC.

This clone has only a few counts. The rearrangement links TRBV6-9 to TRBJ2-7; 11 nucleotides line up with TRBD1. V trimming: 2 bases; J trimming: 1 base; junction bases outside the gene matches: 4. In germline, CDR1 is MNHGY, CDR2 SVAAGI. The CDR3 contains 16 residues. The CDR3 region has the DNA TGTGCCAGCAGTTATATGGGGACAGGGGGTTCCTACGAGCAGTACTTC. It is translated as CASSYMGTGGSYEQYF.

This chain uses TRBV21-1 with TRBJ1-5; whether TRBD1, the table's D call, matches the DNA was not checked. TRBV21-1 is shown as a pseudogene. CDR3 length: 12 amino acids. The CDR3: CASSTPNQPQHF. The CDR3 region has the DNA TGTGCCAGCAGCACCCCAAATCAGCCCCAGCATTTT.

This sequence joins TRBV2 and TRBJ1-2, with TRBD1 identical over 7 bases. Germline-derived CDR1 and CDR2 are SNHLY and FYNNEI. Trimming at V came to 4 bases and at J to 6 bases, leaving 2 bases not matched to a gene. This CDR3 has 12 amino acids. The CDR3 reads CASSVTGDGYTF. CDR3 in DNA: TGTGCCAGCAGTGTTACAGGGGATGGCTACACCTTC.

V and J are TRBV5-1 and TRBJ1-3; 7 nucleotides agree with TRBD1. From germline, CDR1 is SGHRS and CDR2 YFSETQ. The CDR3 spans 15 residues. Trimming removed 4 bases from V and 2 bases from J; junction bases left unmatched: 6. CDR3: CASSLDRDAGNTIYF. The CDR3 DNA is TGCGCCAGCAGCCTTGACAGGGACGCTGGAAACACCATATATTTT.

This clone was recorded once. The rearrangement joins TRBV2 to TRBJ1-2, with TRBD1 as a possible D gene (5 bases). This CDR3 contains 12 residues. The germline V gene has CDR1 SNHLY and CDR2 FYNNEI. V lost 6 bases and J lost 4, with 9 bases in between. In DNA, the CDR3 is TGTGCCAGCAGGGAGACAGTCTATGGCTACACCTTC. Its protein is CASRETVYGYTF.

This clone was seen a few times. The chain carries TRBV9 and TRBJ2-1, with TRBD1 identical over 9 bases. Germline CDR1 and CDR2: SGDLS and YYNGEE. V shed 3 bases and J 0 bases; nucleotides not matched to a gene: 4. The CDR3 length is 16 residues. Here the CDR3 DNA reads TGTGCCAGCAGCGGCGGGACAGGGAGCTCCTACAATGAGCAGTTCTTC. Translating gives CASSGGTGSSYNEQFF.

This clone was seen a few times. This chain connects TRBV27 to TRBJ2-7; 9 bases match TRBD1. The CDR3 runs 14 residues. V gave up 3 bases and J gave up 3 bases; unmatched junction bases: 3. The germline V gene has CDR1 MNHEY and CDR2 SMNVEV (reference sequence). The CDR3 is CASSFGTGLYEQYF. The CDR3 DNA follows: TGTGCCAGCAGTTTCGGGACAGGGCTCTACGAGCAGTACTTC.

The chain is built from TRBV29-1 and TRBJ1-2; the D gene is possibly TRBD1 (5 bases). V lost 0 bases and J 4 bases, leaving 12 bases between the germline ends. CDR3 length: 14 residues. CDR1 SQVTM and CDR2 ANQGSEA come from the germline V gene. The CDR3 sequence: CSVEDLGRGYGYTF. In nucleotides, the CDR3 is TGCAGCGTTGAAGATCTCGGAAGGGGCTATGGCTACACCTTC.

The chain carries TRBV18 and TRBJ2-7; a weak D match, TRBD2 (6 bases). The V and J ends lost 3 bases and 2 bases respectively, with 11 bases between them. This CDR3 has 14 amino acids. The V gene's germline CDR1 is KGHSH and CDR2 LQKENI. CDR3 in amino acids: CASSPLALPYEQYF. The DNA of the CDR3 is TGTGCCAGCTCACCCCTAGCGCTTCCCTACGAGCAGTACTTC.

This chain links TRBV5-1 with TRBJ2-1; 7 positions match TRBD1. Germline V gene lookup returns CDR1 SGHRS and CDR2 YFSETQ. CDR3 size: 15 residues. After removal of 0 bases from V and 6 bases from J, the junction contained 6 bases not matched to a gene. The CDR3 DNA follows: TGCGCCAGCAGCTTGGGGGACAGTGGAGGCAATGAGCAGTTCTTC. Translated, it gives CASSLGDSGGNEQFF.

This clone was detected only a few times. The gene calls are TRBV27 and TRBJ1-1, with 9 bases that match TRBD1. CDR3 length equals 12 residues. V lost 5 bases to trimming and J lost 10 bases; unmatched junction nucleotides: 5. Germline CDR1 MNHEY, CDR2 SMNVEV (reference sequence). The CDR3 spells CASSTNRGLAFF. Here the CDR3 DNA reads TGTGCCAGCAGTACCAACAGGGGGCTAGCTTTCTTT.

This clone was seen just once. The V gene is TRBV4-2, the J gene TRBJ2-1; TRBD2 is a possible D gene (7 bases). This CDR3 has 14 residues. Germline V gene lookup returns CDR1 LGHNA and CDR2 YNFKEQ. Trimming cost V 3 bases and J 8 bases, with 14 bases left between them. In DNA, the CDR3 is TGTGCCAGCAGCCAGGAGGGGGGGCTGGATGAGCAGTTCTTC. Translating gives CASSQEGGLDEQFF.

This clone was recorded once. The rearrangement joins TRBV7-2 to TRBJ2-7; 11 nucleotides agree with TRBD2. After removal of 1 base from V and 7 bases from J, the junction contained 6 bases not matched to a gene. This CDR3 contains 15 residues. Germline CDR1 is SGHTA and CDR2 is FQGNSA. The CDR3 DNA reads TGTGCCAGCAGCTTAGGTACTAGCGGGAGAATGGAGCAGTACTTC. Its protein is CASSLGTSGRMEQYF.

This chain uses TRBV23-1 with TRBJ1-5, with TRBD1 as a possible D gene (5 bases). TRBV23-1 is assigned to the ORF class and has an uncertain function. CDR3 length equals 16 residues. V dropped 7 bases and J dropped 0 bases, with 16 bases sitting between them. CDR3 sequence reads: CASTDGGDLSNQPQHF. The CDR3 nucleotides read TGCGCCAGCACCGACGGAGGGGATCTTAGCAATCAGCCCCAGCATTTT.

The rearrangement uses TRBV4-2 and TRBJ2-7; 8 bases agree with TRBD2. Unmatched junction bases numbered 8, after V lost 0 bases and J lost 13 bases. Germline values: CDR1 LGHNA, CDR2 YNFKEQ. This CDR3 contains 13 residues. Here the CDR3 reads CASSQDTGGDNYF. The DNA for the CDR3 is TGTGCCAGCAGCCAAGATACCGGGGGGGACAACTACTTC.

The rearrangement uses TRBV6-5 and TRBJ2-7; weak D call: TRBD1 (6 bases). The ends were cut back, 2 bases at V and 0 bases at J, with 8 bases in the middle. Germline CDR1 reads MNHEY; CDR2 reads SVGAGI. This CDR3 spans 14 amino acids. The chain's CDR3 is CASSYGDTSYEQYF. The DNA of the CDR3 is TGTGCCAGCAGTTACGGGGACACCTCCTACGAGCAGTACTTC.

This chain connects TRBV7-2 to TRBJ1-5, with unresolved D. Germline V lookup: CDR1 SGHTA, CDR2 FQGNSA. Trimming stripped 0 bases from V and 0 bases from J, with 12 bases between. This CDR3 is built from 17 residues. The CDR3: CASSLAQSSYSNQPQHF. CDR3 in DNA: TGTGCCAGCAGCTTAGCGCAGAGTAGCTATAGCAATCAGCCCCAGCATTTT.

This chain connects TRBV6-2 or TRBV6-3 to TRBJ2-2, with D perhaps matching TRBD2 (6 bases). The CDR3 extends over 16 amino acids. V was shortened by 4 bases and J by 5 bases, with 17 bases between the two germline ends. Per germline, CDR1 MNHEY and CDR2 SVGEGT. The CDR3 coding sequence is TGTGCCAGCAGTTCCCCCACTAGCTTCCTAACCGGGGAGCTGTTTTTT. Amino acids: CASSSPTSFLTGELFF.

The V gene is TRBV6-5, the J gene TRBJ1-6; 8 bases agree with TRBD1. Trimming took 5 bases from V and 5 from J; bases not matched to a gene: 5. The length of the CDR3 is 15 residues. The V gene's germline CDR1 is MNHEY and CDR2 SVGAGI. This CDR3 is CASSLPGQDNSPLHF. The CDR3 DNA reads as TGTGCCAGCAGTCTGCCGGGACAGGATAATTCACCCCTCCACTTT.